Below are 19 T cell receptor beta chains sequenced from a single sample in a study of identical twins. MiXCR was run by TCRdb on the 5' RACE reads, yielding one entry per CDR3 protein. The data show roughly 1,500,000 distinct CDR3 sequences, with 25% to 35% seen just once and more than 0.25% held by the top ten. What was sequenced was cord blood. These receptors came from a newborn girl in good health.

The V gene is TRBV4-1, the J gene TRBJ2-5; TRBD2 agrees at 8 bases. V was clipped by 6 bases and J by 5 bases; unmatched bases: 11. This CDR3 contains 15 residues. Germline CDR1 is MGHRA and CDR2 is YSYEKL. This chain's CDR3 is CASSYRRGGTETQYF. CDR3 DNA sequence: TGCGCCAGCAGTTACAGGCGCGGGGGGACGGAGACCCAGTACTTC.

This clonotype was found many times. The chain has TRBV27 and TRBJ2-1; 9 bases agree with TRBD2. There are 17 residues in the CDR3. Germline V gene sequence: CDR1 MNHEY, CDR2 SMNVEV (reference sequence). V was pared by 7 bases and J by 8 bases, with 18 bases of the junction left unmatched. In DNA, the CDR3 is TGTGCCAGCAAGAGAAAAGCGGGAGGACTCAAAGTCGATGAGCAGTTCTTC. Translating it yields CASKRKAGGLKVDEQFF.

In the case of this clonotype: This may come from a read error, since a much larger clone is one base off. The chain carries TRBV21-1 and TRBJ1-2. TRBV21-1 has pseudogene status. CDR3 length: 13 amino acids. CDR3 amino acids: CASSYEIENGYTF. CDR3 nucleotides: TGTGCCAGCAGCTACGAGATAGAAAATGGCTACACCTTC.

The chain carries TRBV11-1 and TRBJ2-1; possible D gene TRBD2, 6 bases. The CDR3 covers 13 residues. Germline V CDR1 and CDR2: SGHAT, FQDESV (reference sequence). V lost 5 bases and J 12 bases, leaving 17 bases between the germline ends. The CDR3 reads CASSLTSQEMQFF. CDR3 nucleotides: TGTGCCAGCAGCCTCACTAGCCAGGAGATGCAGTTCTTC.

This clonotype was counted a single time. This clone may be a read error of a much larger clone one base away. V gene TRBV29-1 combines with J gene TRBJ2-1, with 8 bases identical to TRBD2. The germline V gene has CDR1 SQVTM and CDR2 ANQGSEA. The CDR3 runs 14 residues. CDR3 nucleotides: TGCAGCGTTGAACTAGCGGGCTCCTACAATGGGCAGTTCTTC. It yields the protein CSVELAGSYNGQFF.

The chain couples TRBV20-1 to TRBJ2-5; TRBD2 agrees at 8 bases. From germline, CDR1 is DFQATT and CDR2 SNEGSKA (reference sequence). The CDR3 runs 15 residues. V lost 2 bases to trimming and J lost 4 bases; unmatched junction nucleotides: 9. This chain's CDR3 is CSARNTGGEGETQYF. CDR3 bases: TGCAGTGCTAGAAACACCGGGGGGGAAGGAGAGACCCAGTACTTC.

The table lists this clonotype with a few counts. This chain links TRBV24-1 with TRBJ2-7; possibly TRBD2 for D (6 bases). The germline V gene encodes CDR1 KGHDR and CDR2 SFDVKD. The V end was cut by 6 bases, the J end by 7 bases, with 15 bases between. The CDR3 runs 13 residues. In DNA, the CDR3 is TGTGCCACCAGTTCGGGGGTATACAATGAGCAGTACTTC. Translated: CATSSGVYNEQYF.

The sample holds a few counts of this clonotype. The genes are TRBV4-1 and TRBJ2-7; unclear D gene. The germline gives CDR1 MGHRA, CDR2 YSYEKL. The CDR3 is made up of 13 amino acids. The V and J ends lost 5 bases and 2 bases respectively, with 10 bases between them. CDR3 sequence: CASSSTQTYEQYF. The DNA of the CDR3 is TGCGCCAGCAGCTCGACACAGACCTACGAGCAGTACTTC.

The V call is TRBV18, the J call TRBJ2-1, with 13 positions matching TRBD2. The V gene end was trimmed by 4 bases and the J gene end by 7 bases; junction bases not matched to a gene: 10. Per the germline V gene, CDR1 is KGHSH and CDR2 is LQKENI. This CDR3 has 17 amino acids. The CDR3 loop reads CASSLRTSGGLGNEQFF. CDR3 bases: TGTGCCAGCTCACTCAGGACTAGCGGGGGCCTGGGGAATGAGCAGTTCTTC.

A note on this clonotype: Given a much more abundant clone one base away, this may be a read error. This CDR3 reads CASSFAGRDEKLFF. In DNA, the CDR3 is TGTGCCAGCAGTTTTGCCGGGAGGGATGAAAAACTGTTTTTT. The chain joins TRBV12-3 or TRBV12-4 to TRBJ1-4; D unresolved. V was clipped by 3 bases and J by 6 bases, with 11 bases between them. The CDR3 loop spans 14 amino acids.

In its sample, this clonotype was seen many times. The rearrangement links TRBV20-1 to TRBJ2-5; tentative D call: TRBD1 (5 bases). The germline CDR1 and CDR2 sequences are DFQATT and SNEGSKA (reference sequence). This CDR3 region has 11 residues. The V end was cut by 4 bases, the J end by 4 bases, with 7 bases between. The CDR3 DNA reads as TGCAGTGCTACCAGGGTAGAGACCCAGTACTTC. Translating it yields CSATRVETQYF.

The chain recombines TRBV28 with TRBJ1-2; possible D gene TRBD1, 6 bases. V was trimmed by 6 bases and J by 1 base, leaving 21 bases between them. From germline, CDR1 is MDHEN and CDR2 SYDVKM. This CDR3 is built from 17 residues. This CDR3 reads CASSSHPQGTLNYGYTF. In DNA form, the CDR3 reads TGTGCCAGCAGCTCCCACCCTCAGGGGACCCTTAACTATGGCTACACCTTC.

The chain links TRBV29-1 to TRBJ2-2, with 8 bases aligning to TRBD2. The V gene end was trimmed by 4 bases and the J gene end by 4 bases; junction bases not matched to a gene: 5. This CDR3 comprises 14 residues. The germline CDR1 and CDR2 sequences are SQVTM and ANQGSEA. DNA of the CDR3: TGCAGCGTTGTACGGGAGGGAGGCACCGGGGAGCTGTTTTTT. It specifies CSVVREGGTGELFF.

The gene calls are TRBV20-1 and TRBJ1-1; D remains ambiguous. Germline CDR1 is DFQATT and CDR2 is SNEGSKA (reference sequence). V was shortened by 6 bases and J by 8 bases, with 16 bases between the two germline ends. This CDR3 contains 12 residues. CDR3 region: CSASRTKEEAFF. The CDR3 coding sequence is TGCAGTGCCAGCCGAACAAAAGAGGAAGCTTTCTTT.

The chain combines TRBV5-1 with TRBJ2-3; D could derive from TRBD1 or TRBD2 (5 bases each). Trimming left V 3 bases short and J 0 bases short, with 11 bases between. Germline assignment: CDR1 SGHRS and CDR2 YFSETQ. The CDR3 runs to 15 residues. The CDR3 DNA reads as TGCGCCAGCAGCTCCTGGGACCTGAGCACAGATACGCAGTATTTT. This gives the protein CASSSWDLSTDTQYF.

The genes are TRBV10-3 and TRBJ2-6; 7 bases line up with TRBD1. J lost 1 base, V lost 6 bases, and 9 bases had no gene match. The CDR3 has 17 residues. From germline, CDR1 is ENHRY and CDR2 SYGVKD. The CDR3 bases are TGTGCCATCAGCTCCGGGACAGTTCTTTCTGGGGCCAACGTCCTGACTTTC. Residues: CAISSGTVLSGANVLTF.

The chain is built from TRBV7-9 and TRBJ2-7; 7 bases are a match to TRBD1. CDR1 is SEHNR and CDR2 is FQNEAQ in the germline V gene (reference sequence). The CDR3 contains 14 residues. J was trimmed by 6 bases and V by 4 bases; bases with no gene match: 9. CDR3 coding DNA: TGTGCCAGCAGCTCCGGGACAGATCTATTCGAGCAGTACTTC. Protein sequence: CASSSGTDLFEQYF.

This clonotype was counted ten times or more. The chain joins TRBV11-1 to TRBJ1-2; D gene uncertain. CDR3 size: 13 residues. CDR1 is SGHAT, CDR2 FQDESV, per germline (reference sequence). Between the trimmed V and J ends, which lost 5 bases and 1 base, there was a span of 8 bases. This chain's CDR3 is CASSLQDNYGYTF. The DNA of the CDR3 is TGTGCCAGCAGCCTCCAGGATAACTATGGCTACACCTTC.

This clonotype was seen a handful of times. The rearrangement joins TRBV9 to TRBJ1-2, with D possibly being TRBD1 (6 bases). The CDR3 totals 15 residues. CDR1 is SGDLS and CDR2 is YYNGEE in the germline V gene. V lost 7 bases and J 4 bases, leaving 20 bases between the germline ends. The CDR3 spells CASAGGHKLLYGYTF. For the CDR3, the DNA is TGTGCCAGCGCTGGGGGGCACAAACTACTCTATGGCTACACCTTC. The entire variable domain, with the rest obtained from reference TRBV9 and TRBJ1-2, is as follows: DSGVTQTPKHLITATGQRVTLRCSPRSGDLSVYWYQQSLDQGLQFLIQYYNGEERAKGNILERFSAQQFPDLHSELNLSSLELGDSALYFCASAGGHKLLYGYTFGSGTRLTVV.